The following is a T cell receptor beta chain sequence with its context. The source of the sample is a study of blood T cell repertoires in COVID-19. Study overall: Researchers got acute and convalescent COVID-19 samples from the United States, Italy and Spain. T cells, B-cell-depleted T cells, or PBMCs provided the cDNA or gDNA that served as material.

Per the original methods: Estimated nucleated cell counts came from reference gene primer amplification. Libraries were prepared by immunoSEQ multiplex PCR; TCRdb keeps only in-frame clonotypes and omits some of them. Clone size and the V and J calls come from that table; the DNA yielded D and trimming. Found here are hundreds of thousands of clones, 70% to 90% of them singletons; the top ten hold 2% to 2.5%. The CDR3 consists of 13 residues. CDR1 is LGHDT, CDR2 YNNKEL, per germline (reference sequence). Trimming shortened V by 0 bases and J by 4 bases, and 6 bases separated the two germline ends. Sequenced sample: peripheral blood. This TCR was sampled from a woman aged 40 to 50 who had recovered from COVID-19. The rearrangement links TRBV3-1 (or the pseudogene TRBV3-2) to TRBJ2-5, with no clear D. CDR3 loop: CASSQELGETQYF. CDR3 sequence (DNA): TGTGCCAGCAGCCAAGAGCTAGGAGAGACCCAGTACTTC.